These T cell receptor beta chains were read from a single sample in a study of CXCR3-negative and CXCR3-positive naive CD8 T cells. TCRdb re-called the 5' RACE reads, yielding one record per CDR3 amino acid sequence without DNA. The data include under 50,000 distinct CDR3 sequences; the top ten clones carry 2% to 2.5%. Specimen: naive CXCR3- CD8+ T cells from blood. All receptors come from a human donor in good health. Some clones in this sample may be carry-over from other donors' samples. Each CDR3 is given with its conserved first and last residue.

V gene	J gene	CDR3 protein
TRBV5-4	TRBJ2-4	CASSLRGKNIQYF
TRBV28	TRBJ1-2	CASSSSLGWHTGGYTF
TRBV27	TRBJ2-1	CASSSGGISYNEQFF
TRBV4-3	TRBJ2-7	CASSLWTSGRLSYEQYF
TRBV5-1	TRBJ2-3	CASMSGSTDTQYF
TRBV4-1	TRBJ2-7	CASSQVVDRGSLNEQYF
TRBV4-2	TRBJ2-2	CASSQGSAAAGELFF
TRBV14	TRBJ2-7	CASSRASRSEQYF
TRBV7-9	TRBJ1-1	CASSVGQGWTEAFF
TRBV28	TRBJ2-7	CASSYDTYEQYF
TRBV14	TRBJ2-1	CASSHHPGYNEQFF
TRBV19	TRBJ2-2	CASSISTGELFF
TRBV3-1	TRBJ2-1	CASSQWDTGTSGNNEQFF
TRBV20-1	TRBJ1-1	CSAKLDSMNTEAFF
TRBV20-1	TRBJ1-1	CSAGGTGHTEAFF
TRBV7-6	TRBJ2-7	CASSLRGAGYEQYF
TRBV7-6	TRBJ2-1	CASSLVARGTYNEQFF
TRBV7-2	TRBJ2-1	CACSRTSGGANEQFF
TRBV4-3	TRBJ2-1	CASSQDRASGGGEQFF
TRBV14	TRBJ2-5	CASSQIRHRQETQYF
TRBV9	TRBJ2-7	CASSVGTATYEQYF
TRBV7-2	TRBJ2-1	CASSLDRVGNEQFF
TRBV20-1	TRBJ1-2	CSASHRDRAILGGYTF
TRBV5-5	TRBJ1-4	CASSSRDSRPNEKLFF
TRBV7-9	TRBJ1-1	CASNPGAMNTEAFF
TRBV12-3/TRBV12-4	TRBJ2-1	CASSLRMEREYNEQFF
TRBV10-3	TRBJ2-1	CAISEFKTSGSNEQFF
TRBV29-1	TRBJ2-3	CSVNDRGSSTDTQYF
TRBV20-1	TRBJ2-7	CSARGSVDYEQYF
TRBV28	TRBJ2-1	CASSPEGGALNEQFF
TRBV28	TRBJ2-7	CASRPIIWDEQYF
TRBV28	TRBJ2-7	CASTSLRVPISYEQYF
TRBV7-9	TRBJ2-7	CASSFTRDSPSYEQYF
TRBV28	TRBJ2-3	CASSLGRGLDTQYF
TRBV7-3	TRBJ2-3	CASSRTSGAADTQYF
TRBV6-6	TRBJ2-1	CASTTAREPSTNEQFF
TRBV2	TRBJ2-3	CASTPAGGPYTDTQYF
TRBV11-2	TRBJ2-1	CASSPDRVSYNEQFF
TRBV5-1	TRBJ2-1	CASSLNSGGADEQFF
TRBV9	TRBJ2-1	CASSVSLGNEQFF